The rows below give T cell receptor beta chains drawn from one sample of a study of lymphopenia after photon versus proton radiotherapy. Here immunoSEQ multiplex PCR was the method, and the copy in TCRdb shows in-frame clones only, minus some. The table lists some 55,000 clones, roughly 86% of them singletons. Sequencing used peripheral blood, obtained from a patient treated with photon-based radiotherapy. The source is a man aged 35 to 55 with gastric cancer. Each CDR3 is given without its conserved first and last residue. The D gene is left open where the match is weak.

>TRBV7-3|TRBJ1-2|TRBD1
ASSFGDRDSAGYT
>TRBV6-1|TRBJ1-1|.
ASSEPGRPNTEAF
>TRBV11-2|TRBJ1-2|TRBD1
ASSWGQVYGYT
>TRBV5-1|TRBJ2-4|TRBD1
ARHSGTAKNIQY
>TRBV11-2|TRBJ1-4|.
ASSRGGVGTNEKLF
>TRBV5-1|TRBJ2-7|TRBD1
ASSLAPGTGAYEQY
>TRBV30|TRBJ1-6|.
AWSVDSQNSPLH
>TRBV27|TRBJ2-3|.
ASSLIGDTQY
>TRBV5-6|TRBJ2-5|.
ASSVQETQY
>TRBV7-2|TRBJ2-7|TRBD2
ASSLAELAAEGSYEQY
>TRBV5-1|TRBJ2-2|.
ASSLLGVGELF
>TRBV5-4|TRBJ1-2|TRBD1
ASSSRQGNYGYT
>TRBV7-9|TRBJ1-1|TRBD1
ASSPPGGLTEAF
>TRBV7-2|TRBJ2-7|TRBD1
ASRVGTGGFYEQY
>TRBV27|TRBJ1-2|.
ASSLRGRTLGGYT
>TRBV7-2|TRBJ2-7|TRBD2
ASSPQGLAGGNSYEQY
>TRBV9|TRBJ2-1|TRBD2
ASSVELAGGGNEQF
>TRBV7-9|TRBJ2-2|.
ASSPSLGPRGSTGELF
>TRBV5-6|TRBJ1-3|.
ASSLGLDWTGNTIY
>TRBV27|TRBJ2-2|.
ASSFAPLTGELF
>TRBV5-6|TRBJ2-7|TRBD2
ASSLWTSGGFISYEQY
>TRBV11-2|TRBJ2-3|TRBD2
ASSLVGLAGASTDTQY
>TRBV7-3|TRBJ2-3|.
ASSLVGNTDTQY
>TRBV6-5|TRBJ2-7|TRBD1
ASRMDRAAEQY
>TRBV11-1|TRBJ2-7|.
ASSLDGTLSYEQY
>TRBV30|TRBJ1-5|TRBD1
AWKPGTGHNLGNQPQH
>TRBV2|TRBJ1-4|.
ASRRLTTNEKLF
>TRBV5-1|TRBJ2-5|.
ASRLGTRRETQY
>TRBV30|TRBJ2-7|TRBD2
AWRGGTGGQY
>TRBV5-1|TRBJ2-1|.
ASSEQGSEQF
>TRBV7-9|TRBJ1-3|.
ASSLEGRNTIY
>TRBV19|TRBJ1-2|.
ASNKDGYGYT
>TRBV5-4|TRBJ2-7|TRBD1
ASNRQGADEQY
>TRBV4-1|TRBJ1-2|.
ASSQGTAGGYT
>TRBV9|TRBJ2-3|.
ASSVASTPTDTQY
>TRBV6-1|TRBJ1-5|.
ASSEWTKENQPQH
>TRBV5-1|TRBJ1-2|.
ASSSSYTGQEGYT
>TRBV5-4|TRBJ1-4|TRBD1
ASSVQGAGEKLF
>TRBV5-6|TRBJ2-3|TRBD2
ASSLGLAGGPDTQY
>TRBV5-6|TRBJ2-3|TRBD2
ASSLGLAGGQSDTQY
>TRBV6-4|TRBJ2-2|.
ASSNGRGPNTGELF
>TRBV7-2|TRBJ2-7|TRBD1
ASSPRQGTYEQY
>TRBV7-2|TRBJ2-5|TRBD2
ASSLVRGGSETQY
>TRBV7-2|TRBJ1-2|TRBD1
ASNPGQGINGYT
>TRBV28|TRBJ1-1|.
ASSPFRTIVTEAF
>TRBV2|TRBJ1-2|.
ASSEALAGGYGYT
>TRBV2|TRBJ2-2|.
ASSEFRVAANTGELF
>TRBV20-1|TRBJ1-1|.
SASPAEAF